The 27 T cell receptor beta chains reported below all come from one sample, sequenced in a study of cytomegalovirus exposure and HLA in healthy donors. 60 Vbeta and 13 Jbeta primers were used in PCR. TCRdb's table, derived via immunoSEQ multiplex PCR, lists solely in-frame clones and lacks some. The table shows over 110,000 clones, with roughly 74% occurring only once. Material: PBMCs. These receptors were collected from a young woman in good health and CMV-seropositive.

V gene TRBV30 combines with J gene TRBJ1-4, with 7 bases aligning to TRBD1. V shed 3 bases and J 4 bases; nucleotides not matched to a gene: 5. Germline V gives CDR1 GTSNPN, CDR2 SVGIG (reference sequence). This CDR3 is 14 amino acids long. The CDR3 is CAWRSGTDNEKLFF. CDR3 coding DNA: TGTGCCTGGAGGTCCGGGACAGATAATGAAAAACTGTTTTTT.

V usage is TRBV4-3 and J usage is TRBJ2-1; 7 nucleotides agree with TRBD2. CDR1 is LGHNA, CDR2 YSLEER, per germline. The V segment lost 3 bases and the J segment 9 bases; nucleotides outside the gene matches: 14. This CDR3 has 16 amino acids. Written as DNA, the CDR3 is TGCGCCAGCAGCCAGGTTCCGGGCGGGGGTGGAGGTGAGCAGTTCTTC. Amino acid sequence: CASSQVPGGGGGEQFF.

J is TRBJ2-6 and V is TRBV11-2; TRBD1 is a possible D gene (6 bases). Trimming left V 5 bases short and J 1 base short, with 9 bases between. The germline CDR1 and CDR2 sequences are SGHAT and FQNNGV. The CDR3 covers 15 residues. The CDR3 reads CASSEQGSGANVLTF. The CDR3 DNA reads as TGTGCCAGCAGCGAACAGGGTTCTGGGGCCAACGTCCTGACTTTC.

The chain uses TRBV5-4 and TRBJ2-7, with 13 bases lining up with TRBD2. Germline V gene sequence: CDR1 SGHNT, CDR2 YYREEE (reference sequence). CDR3 length equals 17 residues. After removal of 0 bases from V and 2 bases from J, the junction contained 5 bases not matched to a gene. The CDR3, as DNA: TGTGCCAGCAGCTTGGCCCCTACTAGCGGGGGGGCCTACGAGCAGTACTTC. Residues: CASSLAPTSGGAYEQYF.

The chain couples TRBV28 to TRBJ2-2, with 15 bases matching TRBD2. Germline CDR1 and CDR2: MDHEN and SYDVKM. The CDR3 length is 18 residues. V lost 4 bases to trimming and J lost 7 bases; unmatched junction nucleotides: 10. CDR3 amino acids: CASSSSGTSGGLGGELFF. CDR3 DNA: TGTGCCAGCAGTTCCTCCGGGACTAGCGGGGGGCTGGGCGGGGAGCTGTTTTTT.

J is TRBJ1-1 and V is TRBV6-4; D is ambiguous. Trimming shortened V by 2 bases and J by 0 bases, and 4 bases separated the two germline ends. CDR1 and CDR2 (germline): MRHNA, SNTAGT. The CDR3 is 13 residues long. The CDR3 DNA reads as TGTGCCAGCAGTGACGGCATGAACACTGAAGCTTTCTTT. As protein: CASSDGMNTEAFF.

This chain connects TRBV5-1 to TRBJ1-1; unclear D gene. The germline gives CDR1 SGHRS, CDR2 YFSETQ. The CDR3 is made up of 15 amino acids. V lost 2 bases and J 2 bases, leaving 13 bases between the germline ends. The DNA of the CDR3 is TGCGCCAGCAGCTTAAGGGCGCGGGTAAACACTGAAGCTTTCTTT. Translated: CASSLRARVNTEAFF.

The rearrangement joins TRBV19 to TRBJ2-5, with TRBD2 matching 12 bases. The CDR3 spans 20 residues. V shed 5 bases, J shed 5 bases, and the junction held 21 bases outside the gene matches. The germline CDR1 and CDR2 sequences are LNHDA and SQIVND (reference sequence). The CDR3 region has the DNA TGTGCCAGTAGTCCAACCCCGGGAGCCCGGGGACTAGCGGGTTTTGAGACCCAGTACTTC. Translation: CASSPTPGARGLAGFETQYF.

J is TRBJ2-7 and V is TRBV6-1; possibly TRBD1 for D (6 bases). With 3 bases removed from V and 3 bases from J, the gap between germline ends came to 18 bases. This CDR3 has 16 amino acids. Per germline, CDR1 MNHNS and CDR2 SASEGT. In DNA, the CDR3 is TGTGCCAGCAGTGACCCCAGGGCTCTACAGGGCTACGAGCAGTACTTC. This gives the protein CASSDPRALQGYEQYF.

The J gene is TRBJ1-4, the V gene TRBV2; D not resolved. CDR1 is SNHLY, CDR2 FYNNEI, per germline. CDR3 length: 14 amino acids. The V gene lost 7 bases and the J gene lost 5 bases, with 14 bases spanning the gap. CDR3 in DNA: TGTGCCAGCATCCCGGACTTAATAAATGAAAAACTGTTTTTT. Its translation is CASIPDLINEKLFF.

The rearrangement uses TRBV21-1 and TRBJ2-5; TRBD1, as called in the table, went unchecked against the DNA. TRBV21-1 is labeled a pseudogene. CDR3 length: 14 residues. This chain's CDR3 is CASSKVTGGETQYF. The DNA for the CDR3 is TGTGCCAGCAGCAAAGTGACAGGGGGTGAGACCCAGTACTTC.

V and J are TRBV6-1 and TRBJ1-3; D might be TRBD1 (6 bases). In germline, CDR1 is MNHNS, CDR2 SASEGT. V was cut by 6 bases and J by 0 bases, with 6 bases left in between. There are 13 residues in the CDR3. In DNA form, the CDR3 reads TGTGCCAGCAGACAGGGCTCTGGAAACACCATATATTTT. Its translation: CASRQGSGNTIYF.

This sequence joins TRBV11-2 and TRBJ2-7; the match to TRBD1 covers 7 bases. V dropped 1 base and J dropped 3; count of bases not matched to a gene: 3. CDR1 and CDR2 from the germline V gene are SGHAT and FQNNGV. CDR3 length: 14 residues. CDR3 loop: CASSLGRQGYEQYF. The CDR3 coding sequence is TGTGCCAGCAGCTTAGGACGACAGGGCTACGAGCAGTACTTC.

This chain connects TRBV19 to TRBJ2-7; 8 nucleotides align to TRBD1. CDR3 length: 14 residues. Germline CDR1 and CDR2: LNHDA and SQIVND (reference sequence). The V segment lost 3 bases and the J segment 4 bases; nucleotides outside the gene matches: 5. CDR3 in amino acids: CASSIGRQGYEQYF. Here the CDR3 DNA reads TGTGCCAGTAGTATTGGCCGACAGGGGTACGAGCAGTACTTC.

The J gene is TRBJ1-6, the V gene TRBV2, with 9 bases matching TRBD1. Germline loops: CDR1 SNHLY, CDR2 FYNNEI. The CDR3 sequence is 13 residues long. V lost 6 bases and J lost 7; bases outside the gene matches: 1. CDR3 DNA sequence: TGTGCCAGCAGCGGGACAGGGAATTCACCCCTCCACTTT. Translated: CASSGTGNSPLHF.

The rearrangement uses TRBV28 and TRBJ1-1; no definite D call. V lost 5 bases, J lost 4 bases, and 17 bases lay in between. CDR1 is MDHEN and CDR2 is SYDVKM in the germline V gene. The CDR3 is made up of 15 amino acids. CDR3 protein: CASSLGRALVTEAFF. The CDR3 DNA reads TGTGCCAGCAGTCTTGGGCGGGCCCTAGTCACTGAAGCTTTCTTT.

The CDR3 DNA reads as TGTGCCAGAAGCTTGCCGGGGTGGGCTGAAGCTTTCTTT. The encoded protein is CARSLPGWAEAFF. This chain links TRBV5-3 with TRBJ1-1, with unresolved D. TRBV5-3 is treated as an ORF (open reading frame) with a function not yet certain. The CDR3 has 13 amino acids. Deletions cut 1 base from V and 6 bases from J, with 10 bases between.

This clone was picked up a small number of times. The CDR3 DNA reads TGTGCCAGCAGTGAGAGGCGGGGGGCCGGGGAGACCCAGTACTTC. Translated, it gives CASSERRGAGETQYF. The V gene is TRBV2, the J gene TRBJ2-5; 8 nucleotides line up with TRBD2. This CDR3 has 15 residues. Germline CDR1 SNHLY, CDR2 FYNNEI. After removal of 3 bases from V and 5 bases from J, the junction contained 8 bases not matched to a gene.

The gene calls are TRBV6-1 and TRBJ2-3, with 8 bases lining up with TRBD1. The length of the CDR3 is 15 residues. V lost 4 bases and J lost 0; bases outside the gene matches: 3. Per germline, CDR1 MNHNS and CDR2 SASEGT. CDR3 region: CASSVTGASTDTQYF. The DNA of the CDR3 is TGTGCCAGCAGTGTGACAGGGGCTAGCACAGATACGCAGTATTTT.

The J gene is TRBJ1-2, the V gene TRBV7-2; D remains ambiguous. Trimming shortened V by 1 base and J by 6 bases, and 15 bases separated the two germline ends. The CDR3 extends over 15 amino acids. Looked up from germline, CDR1 is SGHTA and CDR2 is FQGNSA. The DNA of the CDR3 is TGTGCCAGCAGCTTAGGATTGTCCAACCAGGATGGCTACACCTTC. As protein: CASSLGLSNQDGYTF.

The V call is TRBV4-3, the J call TRBJ2-7; the match to TRBD1 covers 8 bases. This CDR3 region has 16 residues. From germline, CDR1 is LGHNA and CDR2 YSLEER. V gave up 0 bases and J gave up 1 base; unmatched junction bases: 5. The CDR3 DNA reads as TGCGCCAGCAGCCAAGATGGAGGACAGGGTTCCTACGAGCAGTACTTC. It is translated as CASSQDGGQGSYEQYF.

The gene calls are TRBV7-2 and TRBJ1-1; D is ambiguous. V gave up 1 base and J gave up 1 base, with 10 bases separating them. The CDR3 has 15 residues. Germline V gene lookup returns CDR1 SGHTA and CDR2 FQGNSA. CDR3 nucleotides: TGTGCCAGCAGCTTAGATTCGGGGAGGAACACTGAAGCTTTCTTT. Translating it yields CASSLDSGRNTEAFF.

The chain has TRBV13 and TRBJ2-7; D may be TRBD1 (5 bases). The CDR3 is made up of 13 amino acids. Germline CDR1 PRHDT, CDR2 FYEKMQ (reference sequence). V dropped 4 bases and J dropped 4 bases, with 11 bases sitting between them. CDR3 protein: CASSSFQGYEQYF. Here the CDR3 DNA reads TGTGCCAGCAGCTCCTTCCAGGGATACGAGCAGTACTTC.

This rearrangement joins TRBV11-2 to TRBJ2-5; TRBD1 matches 9 bases. The J call may be wrong; the DNA end is better matched by TRBJ2-7. Germline-derived CDR1 and CDR2 are SGHAT and FQNNGV. This CDR3 has 16 amino acids. The CDR3 sequence is CASSLFRPGQGGEQYF. CDR3 bases: TGTGCCAGCAGCTTATTCAGACCGGGACAGGGAGGCGAGCAGTACTTC.

V and J are TRBV7-6 and TRBJ2-5; 7 bases align to TRBD2. The CDR3 runs 13 residues. Looked up from germline, CDR1 is SGHVS and CDR2 is FNYEAQ. V gave up 5 bases and J gave up 6 bases; unmatched junction bases: 6. The CDR3 is CASSLSGGKTQYF. In DNA, the CDR3 is TGTGCCAGCAGCCTCTCGGGGGGTAAGACCCAGTACTTC.

The J gene is TRBJ1-1, the V gene TRBV6-6, with 7 bases identical to TRBD1. CDR1 is MNHNY and CDR2 is SVGAGI in the germline V gene (reference sequence). The CDR3 runs to 14 residues. Trimming took 6 bases from V and 1 from J; bases not matched to a gene: 5. The CDR3 spells CASREGQPNTEAFF. The CDR3 DNA is TGTGCCAGCAGGGAGGGACAGCCGAACACTGAAGCTTTCTTT.

A few counts support this clone. The gene calls are TRBV2 and TRBJ2-2; D perhaps matches TRBD1 (6 bases). The V gene's germline CDR1 is SNHLY and CDR2 FYNNEI. This CDR3 has 15 residues. V lost 7 bases and J 5 bases, leaving 17 bases between the germline ends. The CDR3 is CASINEGTLTGELFF. In nucleotides, the CDR3 is TGTGCCAGCATCAATGAGGGGACACTTACCGGGGAGCTGTTTTTT.